The following is a TCR beta chain sequence with its context. This clonotype appeared a few times. Its antigen remains unidentified. Base qualities are not at hand, and no much larger clone is one base apart. V sheds 8 bases and J sheds 1 base, leaving 8 bases between their ends. CDR1 and CDR2 (MNHEY, SVGEGT) derive from the germline V gene. Its CDR3 holds 12 amino acids, cysteine through phenylalanine. Just CDR3 DNA is preserved here, 36 bases in frame from base 1. This sample was sequenced with an Illumina NovaSeq 6000. TCR cDNA was made using 5'RACE template switching, a step that added a universal primer site and unique molecular identifiers. Priming of cDNA synthesis was performed from both the TCR alpha and TCR beta constant segments. Library amplification involved two PCR steps, and the second step added sample barcodes and sequencing adapters. Libraries were sequenced on Illumina HiSeq 2500 (2x100 bp) or NovaSeq (2x150 bp). For the original study's pipeline: Reads were demultiplexed and collapsed into UMI consensus sequences with MIGEC, and V(D)J alignment was performed with MiXCR. Using edgeR on replicate PBMC samples, clonotypes were called vaccine-responding if FDR was below 0.01 and the log2 fold change was above 5 up to day 15. Each bulk clonotype was labeled CD4 or CD8 based on which sequenced repertoire, CD4 or CD8, contained the clonotype at higher abundance. TCRdb reprocessing: public reads trimmed at Q25 with fastp, clones called with MiXCR, in-frame beta chains kept. CDR3 protein sequences are deduplicated, and each keeps its most common genes and DNA. The authors' filters were not applied to this entry. The sample includes 300,000 or so distinct CDR3 sequences, with under 5% observed a single time. The top ten hold 20% to 30% of the sample.

The data were taken from a study of T cells after yellow fever vaccination (dated by TCRdb to about 2019). With regard to the full study: Libraries from fractions with low cell numbers were prepared with the SMART-Seq v4 Ultra Low Input RNA kit. To follow T-cell clones before and after both primary and booster YFV17D yellow fever vaccination, bulk TCR alpha and beta repertoires underwent longitudinal sequencing. Two healthy male donors made up the cohort, one aged 18 to 30 years and the other aged 30 to 40 years. Bulk PBMC replicates and cell subsets were isolated from blood drawn at multiple timepoints before and after both primary and secondary immunization.

What the authors observed across the whole study: FACS-sorted repertoires could contain abundant contaminating clonotypes from the bulk population, so computational filtering was required. After the booster, most of the clones that had expanded following primary vaccination were detected again (approximately 95% of CD4 and roughly nine tenths of CD8), which suggests that memory was broadly maintained. Only a couple of donors were included in the study, so the extent to which the findings can be generalized is limited. Compared with the primary T-cell response, the secondary T-cell response was weaker but faster, peaking on day 5 rather than day 15. A small fraction of clonotypes showed up in both the CD4 and CD8 compartments, probably as a result of convergent recombination.

The treatment or condition label, read with the paper, signifies: live attenuated yellow fever vaccine strain. Two biological replicates of bulk PBMCs were collected at each blood-draw timepoint. PBMCs were isolated from peripheral blood using a standard Ficoll-Paque protocol. TriZol was used to extract RNA from bulk PBMCs, from CD4 and CD8 fractions, and from dextramer-positive and dextramer-negative fractions. This clonotype was obtained from a young man who received the YFV17D yellow fever vaccine. The rearranged chain carries TRBV6-2 or TRBV6-3 and TRBJ1-1; the D gene cannot be named for sure. Specimen: PBMCs, collected 5 days after the yellow fever booster vaccination. The nucleotide sequence is TGTGCCAGCGAAGACAAGAACACTGAAGCTTTCTTT. Its protein product is CASEDKNTEAFF.